Only one count was recorded for the clone carrying this TCR beta chain. TCRdb re-called the PCR reads through MiXCR. In the table there are under 35,000 clones, about 20% of which are singletons. The data originate from a study of metastatic and nonmetastatic thyroid tumors. About the study: A comparison of repertoires was made across blood and tumor or nodule tissue from malignant and benign thyroid patients.

CDR3 length equals 17 residues. V lost 5 bases, J lost 0 bases, and 10 bases stayed unmatched. Germline V gene sequence: CDR1 SGHAT, CDR2 FQDESV (reference sequence). Every patient was untreated before thyroid surgery. Sequencing input: blood. V and J are TRBV11-1 and TRBJ2-3; 8 nucleotides agree with TRBD1. This clonotype originated in a female donor with papillary thyroid cancer or a benign thyroid nodule (not recorded which). Some clones in this sample may be carry-over from other donors' samples. The CDR3 sequence: CASSPQGATYSTDTQYF. CDR3 sequence (DNA): TGTGCCAGCAGCCCCCAGGGGGCCACTTATAGCACAGATACGCAGTATTTT.